Presented here are 20 T cell receptor beta chains from one specimen sequenced in a study of tumor-infiltrating lymphocytes in primary liver carcinoma. Synthesis of TCR beta cDNA was carried out from about 500 ng total RNA with a constant-region primer. Three rounds of nested multiplex PCR with slightly modified ARM-PCR produced TCR beta libraries. TRBV1-TRBV30 forward primers paired with a C-beta reverse primer drove the first two PCR rounds, about 9 cycles each. MiXCR, applied by TCRdb to the multiplex PCR reads, yields one record per CDR3 protein. Of about 310,000 distinct CDR3 sequences in the sample, 50% to 70% were seen once. For blood RNA, unsorted whole blood served as the source, and germline DNA was extracted too. Material for sequencing was peripheral blood. The source of these receptors is a man aged 35-49 years with primary liver carcinoma and hepatitis B virus infection.

The chain couples TRBV6-6 to TRBJ1-2, with D possibly matching TRBD1 (5 bases). The CDR3 runs to 14 residues. V was shortened by 6 bases and J by 6 bases, with 17 bases between the two germline ends. Per germline, CDR1 MNHNY and CDR2 SVGAGI (reference sequence). CDR3 sequence (DNA): TGTGCCAGCAGCTTCGTGGGGCAGGGCGATGGCTACACCTTC. Residues: CASSFVGQGDGYTF.

Remarks on this clonotype: This may come from a read error, since a much larger clone is one base off. The genes are TRBV10-3 and TRBJ2-3; 10 nucleotides line up with TRBD2. This CDR3 has 15 residues. Germline CDR1 reads ENHRY; CDR2 reads SYGVKD. For the CDR3, the DNA is TGTGCCACCGGAGGGGGGGGACTAGCGAGAGATATGCAGTATTTT. It codes for CATGGGGLARDMQYF.

This chain joins TRBV6-1 and TRBJ2-3; 12 bases agree with TRBD2. Per germline, CDR1 MNHNS and CDR2 SASEGT. The V gene end was trimmed by 0 bases and the J gene end by 0 bases; junction bases not matched to a gene: 13. The CDR3 loop spans 21 amino acids. The CDR3 sequence: CASSEAIRLAGGRSSTDTQYF. DNA for the CDR3: TGTGCCAGCAGTGAAGCGATTCGGCTAGCGGGAGGGAGATCTAGCACAGATACGCAGTATTTT.

The chain combines TRBV6-2 or TRBV6-3 with TRBJ1-5, with D possibly TRBD1 on 5 matching bases. CDR1 and CDR2 from the germline V gene are MNHEY and SVGEGT. CDR3 length: 15 residues. Trimming left V 3 bases short and J 6 bases short, with 15 bases between. CDR3 DNA sequence: TGTGCCAGCAGTTATGGGACTCGGGGTCGTCAGCCCCAGCATTTT. It codes for CASSYGTRGRQPQHF.

The chain joins TRBV12-3 or TRBV12-4 to TRBJ1-3; perhaps TRBD1 as D (6 bases). The CDR3 is made up of 16 amino acids. The V end lost 1 base, the J end lost 0 bases, and 10 bases lay between the germline ends. The CDR3 sequence: CASSLVTQGSGNTIYF. CDR3 DNA: TGTGCCAGCAGTTTAGTCACACAGGGCTCTGGAAACACCATATATTTT.

This clonotype was detected many times. The genes are TRBV4-1 and TRBJ2-3; 11 bases agree with TRBD2. V was clipped by 4 bases and J by 5 bases; unmatched bases: 2. Per the germline V gene, CDR1 is MGHRA and CDR2 is YSYEKL. This CDR3 contains 14 residues. The CDR3 bases are TGCGCCAGCAGCCCCGGGACTAGCGGAGATACGCAGTATTTT. Its protein product is CASSPGTSGDTQYF.

This clonotype was seen a handful of times. The chain combines TRBV6-5 with TRBJ2-1; maybe TRBD2 (5 bases). Trimming pared 2 bases from V and 14 bases from J, leaving 10 bases between. Germline V gene data show CDR1 as MNHEY and CDR2 as SVGAGI. This CDR3 contains 11 residues. CDR3 residues: CASSYSGREFF. The CDR3 nucleotides are TGTGCCAGCAGTTACAGCGGTAGGGAGTTCTTC.

Remarks on this clonotype: With a much larger clone just one base away, this may be a read error. The rearrangement uses TRBV4-3 and TRBJ1-2; TRBD1 agrees at 9 bases. Trimming removed 1 base from V and 7 bases from J; junction bases left unmatched: 7. This CDR3 has 15 residues. CDR1 and CDR2 (germline): LGHNA, YSLEER. The CDR3 protein is CASSQGSGQGSGYTF. As DNA, the CDR3 is TGCGCCAGCAGCCAAGGCTCGGGACAGGGAAGTGGCTACACCTTC.

This clonotype was detected a few times. The chain combines TRBV11-2 with TRBJ2-3; TRBD2 agrees at 10 bases. Germline V gives CDR1 SGHAT, CDR2 FQNNGV. This CDR3 region has 16 residues. The V segment lost 3 bases and the J segment 1 base; nucleotides outside the gene matches: 4. CDR3: CASSLRTSGGTDTQYF. CDR3 coding DNA: TGTGCCAGCAGCTTGAGGACTAGCGGAGGCACAGATACGCAGTATTTT.

Comments on this clonotype: Mismatch with germline at one junction end may stem from a read error. The chain recombines TRBV28 with TRBJ2-2, with a possible D match to TRBD1 (5 bases). Germline V CDR1 and CDR2: MDHEN, SYDVKM. The CDR3 length is 15 residues. CDR3 residues: CASSLSAGNAGELFF. Here the CDR3 DNA reads TGTGCCAGCAGTTTATCGGCAGGGAACGCCGGGGAGCTGTTTTTT.

There are a few counts of this clonotype. The junction does not match germline at one end; this may be a read error. This chain uses TRBV28 with TRBJ2-5; 7 bases fit TRBD1. The V gene's germline CDR1 is MDHEN and CDR2 SYDVKM. This CDR3 contains 14 residues. As DNA, the CDR3 is TGTGCCAGCAGTTGGGGACAGCTCCAAGAGGCCCAGTACTTC. Translating it yields CASSWGQLQEAQYF.

Concerning this clonotype: Compared with germline, one end of the junction differs, possibly owing to a read error. The rearrangement links TRBV6-1 to TRBJ2-1; 9 bases line up with TRBD2. Looked up from germline, CDR1 is MNHNS and CDR2 is SASEGT. The CDR3 runs to 15 residues. CDR3 in amino acids: CVSRREGPTGDEQFF. The CDR3, as DNA: TGTGTCAGCAGGCGGGAGGGCCCCACTGGGGATGAGCAGTTCTTC.

To note about this clonotype: A read error may account for a junction end that differs from germline. The CDR3 DNA reads as TGCGCCAGCAGCCCGCGGACAGGGACCTACGAGCAGCACTTC. This sequence encodes CASSPRTGTYEQHF. The rearrangement joins TRBV4-1 to TRBJ2-7, with 8 positions matching TRBD1. Per the germline V gene, CDR1 is MGHRA and CDR2 is YSYEKL. The CDR3 spans 14 residues.

On this clonotype itself: Given a much more abundant clone one base away, this may be a read error. The chain couples TRBV29-1 to TRBJ2-7; tentative D call: TRBD2 (6 bases). This CDR3 contains 14 residues. Germline CDR1 is SQVTM and CDR2 is ANQGSEA. CDR3: CGVEEAGRSYEQYF. Here the CDR3 DNA reads TGCGGCGTTGAAGAGGCGGGAAGGTCCTACGAGCAGTACTTC.

Comment on this clonotype: Because the CDR3 is missing its conserved closing phenylalanine or tryptophan, this is likely a read error. The gene calls are TRBV4-3 and TRBJ2-7; D possibly corresponds to TRBD2 (5 bases). Germline-derived CDR1 and CDR2 are LGHNA and YSLEER. The CDR3 covers 13 residues. CDR3 DNA: TGCGCCAGCAGCCGCGGGCACTCCTACGGGCAGTACTCC. Protein: CASSRGHSYGQYS.

This clonotype was found a few times. The CDR3 region is CASSLEGQGYEQYF. Here the CDR3 DNA reads TGCGCCAGCAGCTTGGAGGGACAGGGCTACGAGCAGTACTTC. The chain recombines TRBV5-1 with TRBJ2-7, with 9 bases identical to TRBD1. Looked up from germline, CDR1 is SGHRS and CDR2 is YFSETQ. With 0 bases clipped from V and 3 bases from J, the junction kept 1 base outside the gene matches. The CDR3 consists of 14 residues.

This clonotype was detected ten times or more. This rearrangement joins TRBV11-1 to TRBJ2-3; D unclear. Germline loops: CDR1 SGHAT, CDR2 FQDESV (reference sequence). CDR3 length equals 14 residues. The V end lost 3 bases, the J end lost 3 bases, and 10 bases lay between the germline ends. The CDR3 region has the DNA TGTGCCAGCAGCTTTATGGCGGCGACAGATACGCAGTATTTT. Translated, it gives CASSFMAATDTQYF. The full variable domain, its missing parts supplied by reference TRBV11-1 and TRBJ2-3, is EAEVAQSPRYKITEKSQAVAFWCDPISGHATLYWYRQILGQGPELLVQFQDESVVDDSQLPKDRFSAERLKGVDSTLKIQPAELGDSAMYLCASSFMAATDTQYFGPGTRLTVL.

For this clonotype: The missing conserved phenylalanine or tryptophan at the end of this CDR3 makes a read error likely. The chain couples TRBV6-1 to TRBJ1-4; TRBD1 might be the D (5 bases). The V end was cut by 5 bases, the J end by 10 bases, with 14 bases between. The germline gives CDR1 MNHNS, CDR2 SASEGT. The CDR3 loop spans 13 amino acids. The CDR3 DNA sequence: TGTGCCAGCAGTCCGGGGCCCCGAGGAAAACTGTTTCTT. Translation: CASSPGPRGKLFL.

This clonotype was seen repeatedly, ten times or more. The J gene is TRBJ2-7, the V gene TRBV10-2; TRBD2 matches at 14 bases. Germline V gives CDR1 WSHSY, CDR2 SAAADI. V lost 5 bases, J lost 4 bases, and 4 bases stayed unmatched. The CDR3 is made up of 15 amino acids. For the CDR3, the DNA is TGCGCCAGCAGTAAGGGACTAGCGGGAGTGTACGAGCAGTACTTC. Protein sequence: CASSKGLAGVYEQYF.

Of note for this clonotype: Germline is not matched at one junction end, which may reflect a read error. V gene TRBV12-3 or TRBV12-4 combines with J gene TRBJ2-7; D possibly matches TRBD1 or TRBD2 (5 bases each). The CDR3 contains 13 residues. This chain's CDR3 is CGSKEGIRYEQYF. The CDR3 DNA sequence: TGTGGCAGCAAAGAGGGGATTAGGTACGAGCAGTACTTC.